The 15 T cell receptor beta chains given below trace back to one sample, sequenced in a study of blood T cell repertoires in COVID-19. The method was immunoSEQ multiplex PCR; TCRdb's version includes in-frame clones alone and lacks a portion of them. The sample records approximately 230,000 clones, roughly 80% being singletons. The source material was peripheral blood. The source of these receptors is a woman aged 40 to 50 with active or convalescent COVID-19.

The V and J genes are TRBV10-3 and TRBJ1-1; 9 bases agree with TRBD1. The CDR3 spans 17 residues. Germline CDR1 reads ENHRY; CDR2 reads SYGVKD. Trimming removed 8 bases from V and 1 base from J; junction bases left unmatched: 14. CDR3 coding DNA: TGTGCCATCTGGGGGGGGACAGGGTTCTTCAGGAACACTGAAGCTTTCTTT. Translating it yields CAIWGGTGFFRNTEAFF.

In nucleotides, the CDR3 is TGTGCCCCTTGCCGGGGGAGTAGCAATCAGCCCCAGCATTTT. Its protein is CAPCRGSSNQPQHF. The V gene is TRBV27, the J gene TRBJ1-5; D might be TRBD1 (5 bases). Germline lookup yields CDR1 MNHEY and CDR2 SMNVEV (reference sequence). The CDR3 runs to 14 residues. V lost 11 bases and J lost 0, with 14 bases in between.

This clone came up a few times. This chain's CDR3 is CASSLMSGYEKLFF. The CDR3 DNA reads TGCGCCAGCAGCTTAATGTCAGGGTATGAAAAACTGTTTTTT. The gene calls are TRBV5-1 and TRBJ1-4, with a weak D call TRBD1 (5 bases). The V end lost 2 bases, the J end lost 6 bases, and 11 bases lay between the germline ends. The CDR3 length is 14 residues. Germline V gene data show CDR1 as SGHRS and CDR2 as YFSETQ. Full variable domain (remainder filled in from reference TRBV5-1 and TRBJ1-4): KAGVTQTPRYLIKTRGQQVTLSCSPISGHRSVSWYQQTPGQGLQFLFEYFSETQRNKGNFPGRFSGRQFSNSRSEMNVSTLELGDSALYLCASSLMSGYEKLFFGSGTQLSVL.

This clone has a handful of counts. Other DNA sequences in the sample encode the same CDR3. The chain is built from TRBV12-3 or TRBV12-4 and TRBJ2-5; D not certain. CDR3 length equals 13 residues. The V end was cut by 1 base, the J end by 1 base, with 4 bases between. CDR3 DNA: TGTGCCAGCAGTTTAGAGCCCCAAGAGACCCAGTACTTC. Amino acids: CASSLEPQETQYF.

The chain employs TRBV11-2 and TRBJ1-6; 8 bases match TRBD1. The CDR3 has 17 residues. Losses at the gene ends were 5 bases for V and 2 bases for J; bases not matched to a gene: 8. Per the germline V gene, CDR1 is SGHAT and CDR2 is FQNNGV. The CDR3 loop is CASSLQGAGTYNSPLHF. CDR3 coding DNA: TGTGCCAGCAGCCTTCAGGGGGCAGGAACCTATAATTCACCCCTCCACTTT.

This rearrangement joins TRBV6-6 to TRBJ1-1; D gene uncertain. Germline V CDR1 and CDR2: MNHNY, SVGAGI (reference sequence). The CDR3 is 14 amino acids. The V end was cut by 7 bases, the J end by 5 bases, with 17 bases between. CDR3 loop: CASTPGWVSTEAFF. The DNA for the CDR3 is TGTGCCAGCACCCCGGGATGGGTGTCGACTGAAGCTTTCTTT.

The J gene is TRBJ2-3, the V gene TRBV7-8; D is undetermined. V was trimmed by 5 bases and J by 4 bases, leaving 13 bases between them. Germline lookup yields CDR1 SGHVS and CDR2 FQNEAQ. The CDR3 has 14 residues. CDR3 bases: TGTGCCAGCAGCCTGGGCCCTTCGGCAGATACGCAGTATTTT. Protein: CASSLGPSADTQYF. The complete variable domain, with remaining parts taken from reference TRBV7-8 and TRBJ2-3, reads GAGVSQSPRYKVAKRGQDVALRCDPISGHVSLFWYQQALGQGPEFLTYFQNEAQLDKSGLPSDRFFAERPEGSVSTLKIQRTQQEDSAVYLCASSLGPSADTQYFGPGTRLTVL.

There are a few counts of this clone. V is TRBV7-3 and J is TRBJ1-1; the match to TRBD1 covers 9 bases. The CDR3 is 13 residues long. V was clipped by 5 bases and J by 5 bases; unmatched bases: 3. Germline loops: CDR1 SGHTA, CDR2 FQGTGA. The CDR3 DNA reads TGTGCCAGCAGCATCGACAGGGGGACTGAAGCTTTCTTT. It yields the protein CASSIDRGTEAFF.

The sample holds a few counts of this clone. V is TRBV2 and J is TRBJ1-1, with TRBD1 as a possible D gene (5 bases). CDR1 is SNHLY and CDR2 is FYNNEI in the germline V gene. V shed 3 bases and J shed 0 bases, with 8 bases lying between them. The length of the CDR3 is 14 residues. This CDR3 is CASSEGGMNTEAFF. The CDR3 DNA reads as TGTGCCAGCAGTGAGGGGGGGATGAACACTGAAGCTTTCTTT.

There are a few counts of this clone. The CDR3 reads CASSLTHSNQPQHF. The CDR3 DNA follows: TGTGCCAGCAGCTTGACACATAGCAATCAGCCCCAGCATTTT. The chain couples TRBV7-2 to TRBJ1-5; no reliable D call. V was trimmed by 3 bases and J by 0 bases, leaving 6 bases between them. The CDR3 length is 14 residues. Germline V lookup: CDR1 SGHTA, CDR2 FQGNSA.

The chain combines TRBV6-2 or TRBV6-3 with TRBJ1-2, with D hard to call. The V end was cut by 5 bases, the J end by 1 base, with 2 bases between. Germline CDR1 reads MNHEY; CDR2 reads SVGEGT. This CDR3 is built from 11 residues. The CDR3 reads CASSHNYGYTF. For the CDR3, the DNA is TGTGCCAGCAGTCATAACTATGGCTACACCTTC.

V gene TRBV5-1 combines with J gene TRBJ1-6; the match to TRBD1 covers 8 bases. V was clipped by 2 bases and J by 0 bases; unmatched bases: 10. The CDR3 has 19 amino acids. Germline CDR1 reads SGHRS; CDR2 reads YFSETQ. CDR3: CASSFYRTGTSSYNSPLHF. DNA for the CDR3: TGCGCCAGCAGCTTCTACCGGACAGGGACGAGCTCCTATAATTCACCCCTCCACTTT. The complete variable domain, with remaining parts taken from reference TRBV5-1 and TRBJ1-6, reads KAGVTQTPRYLIKTRGQQVTLSCSPISGHRSVSWYQQTPGQGLQFLFEYFSETQRNKGNFPGRFSGRQFSNSRSEMNVSTLELGDSALYLCASSFYRTGTSSYNSPLHFGNGTRLTVT.

This clone was counted once. This chain joins TRBV5-1 and TRBJ2-3, with 13 nucleotides matching TRBD2. The length of the CDR3 is 17 residues. Unmatched junction bases numbered 9, after V lost 3 bases and J lost 5 bases. The germline V gene has CDR1 SGHRS and CDR2 YFSETQ. Here the CDR3 DNA reads TGCGCCAGCAGCTACCAAACTAGCGGGGGGGCCGTAGATACGCAGTATTTT. Protein sequence: CASSYQTSGGAVDTQYF.

The chain links TRBV5-1 to TRBJ2-2; a possible D gene is TRBD1 (6 bases). The germline gives CDR1 SGHRS, CDR2 YFSETQ. This CDR3 comprises 19 residues. The germline V and J ends were trimmed by 2 bases and 1 base, with 21 bases remaining between them. The CDR3 protein is CASSFSGTSYTKNTGELFF. As DNA, the CDR3 is TGCGCCAGCAGCTTTTCCGGGACAAGTTATACTAAGAACACCGGGGAGCTGTTTTTT.

This clone was counted a single time. The chain couples TRBV6-5 to TRBJ1-4; D is unresolved. The CDR3 has 11 residues. Per the germline V gene, CDR1 is MNHEY and CDR2 is SVGAGI. V was clipped by 11 bases and J by 5 bases, with 9 bases between them. The CDR3 reads CALSLNEKLFF. DNA for the CDR3: TGTGCCCTCTCCCTGAATGAAAAACTGTTTTTT.